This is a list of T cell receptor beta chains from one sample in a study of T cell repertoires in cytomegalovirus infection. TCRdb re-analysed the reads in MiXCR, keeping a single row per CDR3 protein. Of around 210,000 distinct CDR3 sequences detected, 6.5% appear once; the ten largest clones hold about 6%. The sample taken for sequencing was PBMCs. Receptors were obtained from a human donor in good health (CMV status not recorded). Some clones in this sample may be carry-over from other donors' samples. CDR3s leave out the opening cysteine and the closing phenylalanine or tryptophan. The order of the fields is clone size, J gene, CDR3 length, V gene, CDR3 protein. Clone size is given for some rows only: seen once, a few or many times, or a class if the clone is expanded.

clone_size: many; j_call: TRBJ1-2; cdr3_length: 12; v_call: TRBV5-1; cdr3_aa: ASSLTGTAYGYT
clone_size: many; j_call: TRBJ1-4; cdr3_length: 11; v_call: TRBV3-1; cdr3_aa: ASSQGSGEKLF
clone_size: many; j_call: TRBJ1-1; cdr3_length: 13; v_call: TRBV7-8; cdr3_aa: ASSYYRGGETEAF
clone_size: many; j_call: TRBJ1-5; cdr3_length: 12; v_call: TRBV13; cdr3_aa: ASSLGQENQPQH
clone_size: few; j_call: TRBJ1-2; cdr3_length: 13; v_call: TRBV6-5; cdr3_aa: ASSSRGGGSYGYT
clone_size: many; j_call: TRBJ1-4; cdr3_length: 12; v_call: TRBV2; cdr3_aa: ASKKAQPEEKLF
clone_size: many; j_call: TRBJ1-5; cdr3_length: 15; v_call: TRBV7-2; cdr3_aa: ASSFFGQFYSNQPQH
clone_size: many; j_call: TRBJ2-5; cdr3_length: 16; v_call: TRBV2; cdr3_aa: ASSEINLAGGGGETQY
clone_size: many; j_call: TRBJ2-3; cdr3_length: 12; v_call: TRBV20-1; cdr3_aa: SARVAGGTDTQY
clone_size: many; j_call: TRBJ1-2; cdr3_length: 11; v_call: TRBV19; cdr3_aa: ASSIAGNYGYT
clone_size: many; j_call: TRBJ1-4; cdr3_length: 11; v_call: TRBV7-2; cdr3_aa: ASSLPTNEKLF
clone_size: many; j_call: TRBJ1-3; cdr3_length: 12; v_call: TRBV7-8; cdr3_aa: ASSQQGAGNTIY
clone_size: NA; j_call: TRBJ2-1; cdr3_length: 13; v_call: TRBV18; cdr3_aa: ASSSPGLPYNEQF
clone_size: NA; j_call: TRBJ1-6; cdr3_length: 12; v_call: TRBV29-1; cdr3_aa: SVAWGAGNSPLH
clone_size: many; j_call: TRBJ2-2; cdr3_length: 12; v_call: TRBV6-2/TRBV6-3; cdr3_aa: ASSWTGWTGELF
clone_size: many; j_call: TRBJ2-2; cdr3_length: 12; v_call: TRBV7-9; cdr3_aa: ASSLRTNTGELF
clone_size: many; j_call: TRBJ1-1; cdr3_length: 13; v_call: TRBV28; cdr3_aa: ASSLNGQGGTEAF
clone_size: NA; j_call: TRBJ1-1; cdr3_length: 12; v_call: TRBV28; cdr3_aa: ASSSGGPHTEAF
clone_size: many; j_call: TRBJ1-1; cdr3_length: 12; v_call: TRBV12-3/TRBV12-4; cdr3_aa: ASSFMGGQGEAF
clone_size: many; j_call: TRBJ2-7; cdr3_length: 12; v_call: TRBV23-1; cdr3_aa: ASSHSDRDYEQY
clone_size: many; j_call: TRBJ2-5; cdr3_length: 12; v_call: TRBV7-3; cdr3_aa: ASSPGTSGETQY
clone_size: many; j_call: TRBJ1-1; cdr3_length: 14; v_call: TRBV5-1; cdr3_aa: ASSLAGGEAGTEAF
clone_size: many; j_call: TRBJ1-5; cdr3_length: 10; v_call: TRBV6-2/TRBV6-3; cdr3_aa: ASSLREVSQH
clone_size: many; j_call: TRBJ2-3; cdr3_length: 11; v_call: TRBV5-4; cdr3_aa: ASSGEPADTQY
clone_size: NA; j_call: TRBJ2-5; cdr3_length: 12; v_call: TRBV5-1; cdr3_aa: ASSLGQPQETQY
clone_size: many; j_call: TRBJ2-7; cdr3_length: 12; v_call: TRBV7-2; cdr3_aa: ASSSGTAGYEQY
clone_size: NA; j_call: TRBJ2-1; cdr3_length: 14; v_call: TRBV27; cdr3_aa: ASSLRTSGGANEQF
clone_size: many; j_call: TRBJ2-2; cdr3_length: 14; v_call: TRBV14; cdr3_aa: ASSQDATRLTGELF
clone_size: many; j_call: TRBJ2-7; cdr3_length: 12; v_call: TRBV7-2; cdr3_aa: ASSARGLSYEQY
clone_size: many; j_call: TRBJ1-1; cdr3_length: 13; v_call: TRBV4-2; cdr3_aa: ASSQDLVALTEAF
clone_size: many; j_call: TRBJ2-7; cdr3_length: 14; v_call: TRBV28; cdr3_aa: ASSGRGSGGLYEQY
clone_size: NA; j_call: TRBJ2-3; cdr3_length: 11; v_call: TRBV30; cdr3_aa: AWSVKAVDTQY
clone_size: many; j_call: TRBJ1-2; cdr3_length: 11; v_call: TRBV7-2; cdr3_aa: ASSAWTGYLYT
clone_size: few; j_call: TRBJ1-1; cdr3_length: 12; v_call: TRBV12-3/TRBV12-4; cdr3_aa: ASSSGTAGTEAF